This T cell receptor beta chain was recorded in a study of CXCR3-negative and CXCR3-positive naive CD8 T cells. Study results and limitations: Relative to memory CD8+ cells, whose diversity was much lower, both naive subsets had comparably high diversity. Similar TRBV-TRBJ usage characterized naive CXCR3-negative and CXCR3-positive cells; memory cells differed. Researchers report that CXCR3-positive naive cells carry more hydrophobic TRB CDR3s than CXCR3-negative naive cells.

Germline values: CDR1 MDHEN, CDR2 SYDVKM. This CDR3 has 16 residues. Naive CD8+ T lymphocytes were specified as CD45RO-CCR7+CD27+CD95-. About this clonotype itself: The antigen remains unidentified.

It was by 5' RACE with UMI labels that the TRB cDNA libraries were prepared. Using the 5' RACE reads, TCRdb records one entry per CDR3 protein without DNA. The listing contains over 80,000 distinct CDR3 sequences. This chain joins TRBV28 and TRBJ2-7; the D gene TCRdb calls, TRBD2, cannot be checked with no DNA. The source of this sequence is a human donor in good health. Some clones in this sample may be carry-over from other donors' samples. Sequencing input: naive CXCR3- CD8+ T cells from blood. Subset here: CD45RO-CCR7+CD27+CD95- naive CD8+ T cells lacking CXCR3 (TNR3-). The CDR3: CASSLPQREGQVEQYF. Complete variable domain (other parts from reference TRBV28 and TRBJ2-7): DVKVTQSSRYLVKRTGEKVFLECVQDMDHENMFWYRQDPGLGLRLIYFSYDVKMKEKGDIPEGYSVSREKKERFSLILESASTNQTSMYLCASSLPQREGQVEQYFGPGTRLTVT.